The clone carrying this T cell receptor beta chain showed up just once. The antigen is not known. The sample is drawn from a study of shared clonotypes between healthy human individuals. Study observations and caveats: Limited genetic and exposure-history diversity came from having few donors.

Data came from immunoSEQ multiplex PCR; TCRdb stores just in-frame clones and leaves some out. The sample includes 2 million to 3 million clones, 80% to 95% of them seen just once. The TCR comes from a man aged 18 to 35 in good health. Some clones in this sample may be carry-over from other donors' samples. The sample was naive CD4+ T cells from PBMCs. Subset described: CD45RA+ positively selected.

CDR3 amino acids: CASSHVGQPQHF. The CDR3 DNA reads TGTGCCAGCAGTCATGTCGGTCAGCCCCAGCATTTT. This chain connects TRBV6-6 to TRBJ1-5; D call uncertain. V lost 5 bases to trimming and J lost 6 bases, with 8 bases between them. Germline CDR1 reads MNHNY; CDR2 reads SVGAGI (reference sequence). The length of the CDR3 is 12 residues.